These 10 T cell receptor beta chains came from one sample sequenced in a study of T cells in Graves' hyperthyroidism and ophthalmopathy. Authors of the study amplified TCR beta CDR3 regions from RNA transcripts. With the HTBI primer set, the TCR CDR3 went through a first round of RT-PCR. TCRdb itself ran the multiplex PCR reads through MiXCR, one entry per CDR3 protein. The repertoire holds 500,000 to 800,000 distinct CDR3 sequences, with about 14% as singletons. The sample taken for sequencing was blood. The receptors derive from a woman aged 45-65 years with Graves' ophthalmopathy.

This clonotype was counted at least ten times. This rearrangement joins TRBV12-5 to TRBJ1-5, with D perhaps TRBD1 (5 bases). With 6 bases removed from V and 5 bases from J, the gap between germline ends came to 20 bases. Germline loops: CDR1 LGHNT, CDR2 FRNRAP. This CDR3 is built from 16 residues. The CDR3 DNA reads as TGTGCTAGTGGCCCTCAACCAGGGTTATTAGATCAGCCCCAGCATTTT. Translated: CASGPQPGLLDQPQHF.

Here the CDR3 reads CASGLVIRTGKHQPQHF. Written as DNA, the CDR3 is TGTGCTAGTGGTTTGGTAATTAGGACAGGGAAACATCAGCCCCAGCATTTT. This chain joins TRBV12-5 and TRBJ1-5; 8 bases line up with TRBD1. Germline V gene sequence: CDR1 LGHNT, CDR2 FRNRAP. The CDR3 has 17 amino acids. V lost 0 bases, J lost 5 bases, and 9 bases stayed unmatched.

The chain uses TRBV28 and TRBJ1-4; D not certain. V lost 6 bases to trimming and J lost 8 bases, with 16 bases between them. Germline-derived CDR1 and CDR2 are MDHEN and SYDVKM. The CDR3 extends over 14 amino acids. CDR3 sequence reads: CASRRPGYREKLFF. The CDR3 region has the DNA TGTGCCAGCAGGCGCCCCGGGTATCGGGAAAAACTGTTTTTT.

This clonotype was detected ten times or more. V is TRBV6-1 and J is TRBJ2-1; 7 nucleotides line up with TRBD2. Trimming took 10 bases from V and 5 from J; bases not matched to a gene: 8. From germline, CDR1 is MNHNS and CDR2 SASEGT. The CDR3 totals 13 residues. The CDR3: CATTPGGNNEQFF. Written as DNA, the CDR3 is TGTGCCACCACCCCGGGAGGAAACAATGAGCAGTTCTTC.

As to this clonotype: Just one base apart from a much larger clone, this may be a read error. V is TRBV12-3 or TRBV12-4 and J is TRBJ2-7, with 12 bases fitting TRBD2. After removal of 2 bases from V and 9 bases from J, the junction contained 8 bases not matched to a gene. This CDR3 region has 15 residues. The CDR3 DNA is TGTGCCAGCAGTTTAAGGTCTAGCGGGAGGGGAGGGCAGTACTTC. Encoded protein: CASSLRSSGRGGQYF.

This clonotype was detected a few times. Sequence at one end of the junction differs from germline and may be a read error. The chain has TRBV7-7 and TRBJ2-5, with D possibly TRBD1 on 5 matching bases. Germline V gene lookup returns CDR1 SSHAT and CDR2 FNYEAQ (reference sequence). CDR3 size: 15 residues. The CDR3 spells CASSFSQGRQETQYF. CDR3 DNA sequence: TGTGCTAGCAGCTTCTCTCAGGGCCGCCAAGAGACCCAGTACTTC.

This clonotype was seen a few times. The genes are TRBV4-3 and TRBJ2-2; 7 bases are shared with TRBD1. Germline lookup yields CDR1 LGHNA and CDR2 YSLEER. The CDR3 has 17 amino acids. The trim removed 1 base at V and 6 bases at J, leaving 11 bases unmatched. The CDR3: CASSQGIRGQYAGELFF. In DNA form, the CDR3 reads TGCGCCAGCAGCCAAGGCATAAGGGGACAGTATGCCGGGGAGCTGTTTTTT.

This clonotype appeared many times. The V gene is TRBV28, the J gene TRBJ1-5, with 7 bases identical to TRBD1. V lost 7 bases, J lost 5 bases, and 5 bases stayed unmatched. The V gene's germline CDR1 is MDHEN and CDR2 SYDVKM. This CDR3 region has 13 residues. The CDR3 bases are TGTGCCAGCACGGTGGGGACAGATCAGCCCCAGCATTTT. It codes for CASTVGTDQPQHF.

The sample holds a few counts of this clonotype. The chain employs TRBV7-9 and TRBJ2-3; D tentatively fits TRBD1 or TRBD2 (6 bases each). Germline V gene data show CDR1 as SEHNR and CDR2 as FQNEAQ (reference sequence). The germline V and J ends were trimmed by 6 bases and 2 bases, with 15 bases remaining between them. The CDR3 loop spans 15 amino acids. The CDR3 coding sequence is TGTGCCAGCAGTCCCCCAAGGGGGGCCACAGATACGCAGTATTTT. As protein: CASSPPRGATDTQYF.

The rearrangement links TRBV20-1 to TRBJ1-5; D gene uncertain. Deletions cut 5 bases from V and 5 bases from J, with 13 bases between. Looked up from germline, CDR1 is DFQATT and CDR2 is SNEGSKA (reference sequence). CDR3 length: 13 residues. The CDR3 nucleotides are TGCAGTGCTGCTAGTTGGGAGGATCAGCCCCAGCATTTT. This translates into CSAASWEDQPQHF.